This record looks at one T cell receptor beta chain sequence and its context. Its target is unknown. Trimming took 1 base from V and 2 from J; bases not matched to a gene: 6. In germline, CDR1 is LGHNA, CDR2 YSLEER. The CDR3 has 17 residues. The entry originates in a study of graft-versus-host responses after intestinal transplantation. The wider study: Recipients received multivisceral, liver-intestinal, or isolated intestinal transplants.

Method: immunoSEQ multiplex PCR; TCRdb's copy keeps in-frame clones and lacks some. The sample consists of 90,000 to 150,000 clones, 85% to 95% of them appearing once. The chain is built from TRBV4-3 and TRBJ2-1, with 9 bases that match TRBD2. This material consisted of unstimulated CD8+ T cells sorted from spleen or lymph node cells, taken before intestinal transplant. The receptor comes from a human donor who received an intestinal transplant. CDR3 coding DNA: TGCGCCAGCAGCCAAGGAGGGCGACTAGCGGCCTACAATGAGCAGTTCTTC. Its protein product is CASSQGGRLAAYNEQFF.